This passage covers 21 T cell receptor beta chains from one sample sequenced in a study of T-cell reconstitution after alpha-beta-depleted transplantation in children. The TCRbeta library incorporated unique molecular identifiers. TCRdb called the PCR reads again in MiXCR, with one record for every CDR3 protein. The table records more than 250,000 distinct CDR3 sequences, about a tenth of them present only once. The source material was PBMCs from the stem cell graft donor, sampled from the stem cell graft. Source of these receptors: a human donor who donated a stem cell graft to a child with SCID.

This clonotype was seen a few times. CDR3 bases: TGTGCCAGCAGCGTAGATGCAGGGTCCTACGAGCAGTACTTC. Its protein product is CASSVDAGSYEQYF. The chain joins TRBV9 to TRBJ2-7, with D perhaps TRBD1 (5 bases). Trimming cost V 0 bases and J 1 base, with 8 bases left between them. CDR1 and CDR2 (germline): SGDLS, YYNGEE. The CDR3 runs 14 residues.

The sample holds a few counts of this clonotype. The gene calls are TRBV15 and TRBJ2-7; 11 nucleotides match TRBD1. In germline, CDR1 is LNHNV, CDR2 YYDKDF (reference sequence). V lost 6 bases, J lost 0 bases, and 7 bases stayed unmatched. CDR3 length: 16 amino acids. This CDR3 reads CATRFPGTGGSYEQYF. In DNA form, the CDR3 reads TGTGCCACCAGATTTCCCGGGACAGGGGGCTCCTACGAGCAGTACTTC.

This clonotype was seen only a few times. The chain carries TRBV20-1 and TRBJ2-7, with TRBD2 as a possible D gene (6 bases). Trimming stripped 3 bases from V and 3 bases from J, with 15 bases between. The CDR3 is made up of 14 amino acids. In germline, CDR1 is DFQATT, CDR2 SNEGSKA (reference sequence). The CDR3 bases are TGCAGTGCTAGTCGGCTAGCGACCGTCTACGAGCAGTACTTC. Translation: CSASRLATVYEQYF.

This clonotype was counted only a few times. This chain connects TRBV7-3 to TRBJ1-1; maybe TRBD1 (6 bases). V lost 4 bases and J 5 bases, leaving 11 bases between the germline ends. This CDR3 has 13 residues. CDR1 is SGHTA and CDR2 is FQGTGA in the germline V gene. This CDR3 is CASSSNRATEAFF. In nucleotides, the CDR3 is TGTGCCAGCAGCTCAAACAGGGCAACTGAAGCTTTCTTT.

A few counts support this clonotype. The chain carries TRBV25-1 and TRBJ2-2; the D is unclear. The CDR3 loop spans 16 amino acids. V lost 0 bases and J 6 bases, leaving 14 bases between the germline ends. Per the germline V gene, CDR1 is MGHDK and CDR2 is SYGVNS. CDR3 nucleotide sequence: TGTGCCAGCAGTGAATACCGAACAGCTACATCCGGGGAGCTGTTTTTT. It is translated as CASSEYRTATSGELFF.

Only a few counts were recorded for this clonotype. This chain's CDR3 is CASSPAGANTEAFF. CDR3 nucleotide sequence: TGTGCCAGCAGTCCAGCCGGGGCGAACACTGAAGCTTTCTTT. The chain combines TRBV7-9 with TRBJ1-1, with D maybe TRBD1 (5 bases). This CDR3 comprises 14 residues. Trimming pared 6 bases from V and 1 base from J, leaving 12 bases between. In germline, CDR1 is SEHNR, CDR2 FQNEAQ (reference sequence). Full variable domain (remainder filled in from reference TRBV7-9 and TRBJ1-1): DTGVSQNPRHKITKRGQNVTFRCDPISEHNRLYWYRQTLGQGPEFLTYFQNEAQLEKSRLLSDRFSAERPKGSFSTLEIQRTEQGDSAMYLCASSPAGANTEAFFGQGTRLTVV.

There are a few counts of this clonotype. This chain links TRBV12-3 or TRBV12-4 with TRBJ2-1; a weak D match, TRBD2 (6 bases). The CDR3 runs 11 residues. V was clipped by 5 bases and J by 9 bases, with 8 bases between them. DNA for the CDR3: TGTGCCAGCAGTCCAGCGGGTGAGCAGTTCTTC. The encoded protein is CASSPAGEQFF.

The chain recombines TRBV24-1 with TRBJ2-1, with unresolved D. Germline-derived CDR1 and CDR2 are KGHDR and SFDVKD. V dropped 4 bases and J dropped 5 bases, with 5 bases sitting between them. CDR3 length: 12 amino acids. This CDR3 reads CATSENNNEQFF. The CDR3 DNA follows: TGTGCCACCAGTGAAAATAACAATGAGCAGTTCTTC.

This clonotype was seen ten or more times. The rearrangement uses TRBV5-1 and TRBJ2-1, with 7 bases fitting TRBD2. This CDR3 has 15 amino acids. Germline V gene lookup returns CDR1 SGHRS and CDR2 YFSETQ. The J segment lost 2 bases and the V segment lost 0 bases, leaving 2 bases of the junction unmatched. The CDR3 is CASSLGLAAYNEQFF. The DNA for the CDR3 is TGCGCCAGCAGCTTGGGGCTAGCGGCCTACAATGAGCAGTTCTTC.

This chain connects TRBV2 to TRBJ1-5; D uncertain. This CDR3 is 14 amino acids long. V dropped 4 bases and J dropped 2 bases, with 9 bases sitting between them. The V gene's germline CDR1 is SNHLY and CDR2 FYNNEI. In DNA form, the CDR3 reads TGTGCCAGCAGTGTGGGTTTCGGCAATCAGCCCCAGCATTTT. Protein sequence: CASSVGFGNQPQHF.

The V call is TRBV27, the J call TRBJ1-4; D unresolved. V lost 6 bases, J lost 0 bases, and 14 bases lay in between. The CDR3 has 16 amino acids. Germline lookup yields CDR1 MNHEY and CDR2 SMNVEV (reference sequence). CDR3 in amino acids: CASSPWTGTTNEKLFF. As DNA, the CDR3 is TGTGCCAGCAGCCCTTGGACGGGAACAACTAATGAAAAACTGTTTTTT.

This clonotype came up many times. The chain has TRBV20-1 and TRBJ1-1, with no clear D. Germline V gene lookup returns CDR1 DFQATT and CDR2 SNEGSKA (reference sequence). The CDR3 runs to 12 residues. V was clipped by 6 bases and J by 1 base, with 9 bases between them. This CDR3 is CSAIHTNTEAFF. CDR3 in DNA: TGCAGTGCCATACATACGAACACTGAAGCTTTCTTT.

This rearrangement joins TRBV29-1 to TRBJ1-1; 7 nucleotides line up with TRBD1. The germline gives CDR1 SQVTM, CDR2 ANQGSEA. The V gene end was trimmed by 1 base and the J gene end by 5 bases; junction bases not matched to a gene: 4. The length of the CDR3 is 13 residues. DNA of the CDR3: TGCAGCGTTGAAGGACAGGGATATACTGAAGCTTTCTTT. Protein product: CSVEGQGYTEAFF.

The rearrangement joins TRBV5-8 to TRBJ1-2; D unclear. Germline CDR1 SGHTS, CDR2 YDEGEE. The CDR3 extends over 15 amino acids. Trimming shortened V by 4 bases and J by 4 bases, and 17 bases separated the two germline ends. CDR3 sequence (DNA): TGTGCCAGCAGCCGACCCGCAGGCAACCTCTATGGCTACACCTTC. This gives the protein CASSRPAGNLYGYTF.

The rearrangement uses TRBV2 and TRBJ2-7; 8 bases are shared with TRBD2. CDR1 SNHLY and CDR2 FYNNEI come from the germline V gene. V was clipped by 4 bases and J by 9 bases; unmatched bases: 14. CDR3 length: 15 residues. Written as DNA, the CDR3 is TGTGCCAGCAGTGTTTTAGCGGGAACTACGACAGTGCAGTACTTC. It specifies CASSVLAGTTTVQYF.

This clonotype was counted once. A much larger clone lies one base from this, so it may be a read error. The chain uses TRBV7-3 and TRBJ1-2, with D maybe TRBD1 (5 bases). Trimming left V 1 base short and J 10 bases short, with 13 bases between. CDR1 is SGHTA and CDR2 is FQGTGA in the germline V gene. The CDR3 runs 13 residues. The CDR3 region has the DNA TGTGCCAGCAGCTTAAATGGGGCGGGTGCCTACACCTTC. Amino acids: CASSLNGAGAYTF.

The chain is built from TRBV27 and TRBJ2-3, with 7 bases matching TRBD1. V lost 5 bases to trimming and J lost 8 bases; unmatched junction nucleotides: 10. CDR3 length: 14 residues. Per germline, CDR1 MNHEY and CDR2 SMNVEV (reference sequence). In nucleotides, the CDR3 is TGTGCCAGCAGTCCGAAACTTACAGGGGTTACGCAGTATTTT. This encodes CASSPKLTGVTQYF.

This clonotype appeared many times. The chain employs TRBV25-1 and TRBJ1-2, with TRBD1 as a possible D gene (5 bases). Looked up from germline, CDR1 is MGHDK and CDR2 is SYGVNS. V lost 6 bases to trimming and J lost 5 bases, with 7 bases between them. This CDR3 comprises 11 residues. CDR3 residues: CASRTGYGYTF. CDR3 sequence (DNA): TGTGCCAGCAGAACAGGATATGGCTACACCTTC.

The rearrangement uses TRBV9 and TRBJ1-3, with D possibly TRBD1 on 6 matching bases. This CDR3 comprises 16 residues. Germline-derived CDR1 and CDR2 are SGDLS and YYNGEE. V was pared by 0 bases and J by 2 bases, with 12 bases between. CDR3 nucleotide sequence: TGTGCCAGCAGCGTAGCCGAGGGGGTAACTGGAAACACCATATATTTT. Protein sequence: CASSVAEGVTGNTIYF.

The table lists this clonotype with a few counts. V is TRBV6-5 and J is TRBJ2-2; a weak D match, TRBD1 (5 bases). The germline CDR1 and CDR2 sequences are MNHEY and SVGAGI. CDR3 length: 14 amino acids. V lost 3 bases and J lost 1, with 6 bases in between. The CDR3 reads CASSYTGNTGELFF. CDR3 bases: TGTGCCAGCAGTTATACAGGGAACACCGGGGAGCTGTTTTTT.

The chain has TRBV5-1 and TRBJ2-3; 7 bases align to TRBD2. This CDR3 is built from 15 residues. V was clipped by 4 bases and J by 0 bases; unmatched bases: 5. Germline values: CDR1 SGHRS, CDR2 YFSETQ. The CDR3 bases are TGCGCCAGCAGCCTCCGGGACTACAGCACAGATACGCAGTATTTT. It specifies CASSLRDYSTDTQYF.